This note documents a single T cell receptor beta chain sequence. This entry belongs to a study of regulatory T cells in long-lasting Graves disease. Arm-PCR of CDR3 regions and iRepertoire HTBI primers were used to build TCR beta libraries. TCRdb used MiXCR to reprocess the multiplex PCR reads, holding one entry per CDR3 protein. This sample has some 560,000 distinct CDR3 sequences, with roughly 15% found just once. Trimming took 3 bases from V and 4 from J; bases not matched to a gene: 5. The CDR3 extends over 16 amino acids. As for time point: newly diagnosed GD, antithyroid drugs for less than 3 months. Construction of the TCR library relied on RNA isolated from PBMCs. The same sample was also used in a study of T cells in Graves' hyperthyroidism and ophthalmopathy. That report adds: The TCR CDR3 first-round RT-PCR relied on the HTBI primer set. In blood, most of the thyroid clonotypes expanded above 0.001 were also present.

The chain couples TRBV12-3 or TRBV12-4 to TRBJ2-2, with 10 bases that match TRBD2. The source was peripheral blood mononuclear cells (PBMCs), collected at new diagnosis, from a patient treated with antithyroid drugs. This TCR was recovered from a woman aged 35 to 60 with Graves disease. CDR3 sequence reads: CASSLGIAGGTGELFF. In DNA form, the CDR3 reads TGTGCCAGCAGTTTGGGTATAGCGGGGGGCACCGGGGAGCTGTTTTTT.